The source of this T cell receptor (beta chain) is a study of control samples from healthy donors and cancer patients. CDR3 length: 12 amino acids. Germline CDR1 and CDR2: SGHNT and YENEEA. V gave up 5 bases and J gave up 6 bases; unmatched junction bases: 4. TCRdb's table, derived via immunoSEQ multiplex PCR, lists solely in-frame clones and lacks some. This table has around 150,000 clones, around 90% appearing once. The chain recombines TRBV11-3 with TRBJ2-7; TRBD2 matches at 7 bases. The clonotype originates from a man aged 30-40 years in good health. Sequencing was done on a sample of blood. CDR3 bases: TGTGCCAGCAGCACCCCGGGGGGCGAGCAGTACTTC. Its protein product is CASSTPGGEQYF.